The source of this TCR beta chain is a study of T cell responses to AZD1222 COVID-19 vaccine. Study conclusions and caveats: Reportedly, nearly half the spike-specific TCRs target unmutated variant regions. The CD4 TCRs associated with vaccination extended across spike and predominated at 160-218 and 743-854. With two AZD1222 doses given, Spike-specific TCR breadth and depth both rose.

The V gene end was trimmed by 1 base and the J gene end by 2 bases; junction bases not matched to a gene: 10. Germline V gene data show CDR1 as SGHAT and CDR2 as FQNNGV. The CDR3 is 17 amino acids. This clone is a singleton in its sample. What it recognizes is unknown. Some clones are missing from TCRdb's copy, which holds only in-frame ones; the method was immunoSEQ multiplex PCR. The table lists about 120,000 clones, about nine tenths of them singletons. The origin of this receptor is an adult in good health. Material: peripheral blood, obtained on day 0 of AZD1222 vaccination. V gene TRBV11-2 combines with J gene TRBJ1-1; TRBD1 agrees at 7 bases. The CDR3 region has the DNA TGTGCCAGCAGCTTAGGGGACAGACGAACGATTAACACTGAAGCTTTCTTT. The encoded protein is CASSLGDRRTINTEAFF.